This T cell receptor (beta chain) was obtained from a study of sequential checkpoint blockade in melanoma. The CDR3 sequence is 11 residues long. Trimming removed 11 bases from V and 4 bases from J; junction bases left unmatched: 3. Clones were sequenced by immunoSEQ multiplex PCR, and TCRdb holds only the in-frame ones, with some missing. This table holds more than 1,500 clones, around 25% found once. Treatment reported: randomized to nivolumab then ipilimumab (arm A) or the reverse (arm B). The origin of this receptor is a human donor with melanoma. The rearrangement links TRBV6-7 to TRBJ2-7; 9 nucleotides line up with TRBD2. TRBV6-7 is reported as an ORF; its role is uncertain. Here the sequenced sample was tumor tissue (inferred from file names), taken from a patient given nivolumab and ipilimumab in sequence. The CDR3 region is CACGGGYEQYF. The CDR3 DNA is TGTGCCTGCGGGGGGGGTTACGAGCAGTACTTC.